Each of the 27 T cell receptor beta chains below was sequenced from the same sample in a study of vaccination and CD4 T cells after COVID-19 (dated by TCRdb to between 2022 and 2023). The sample's time point label, decoded: late sampling 161 to 241 days after vaccination in a few convalescent patients. Interpreted using the paper, the treatment or condition label stands for: roughly 10-day PBMC culture with coronavirus spike peptide pools or control peptides (ViraFEST assay). These receptors lack a known antigen. The protocol used for the library was PCR. The sequencer listed for this sample is Illumina iSeq 100. DNA from cultured CD4+ T cells was subjected to TCR sequencing with the Oncomine TCR Beta short-read assay at the Johns Hopkins FTIC core. In TCRdb, the public reads were trimmed at Q25 with fastp and aligned with MiXCR, with productive beta chains retained. Each entry merges the rows of one CDR3 protein and shows their most common DNA and genes. The sample contains more than 15,000 distinct CDR3 sequences, around 48% of them found a single time. Clones ranked in the top ten supply approximately 12% of the sample.

This specimen consisted of CD4+ T cells from blood, cultured in vitro, obtained about 7 months after SARS-CoV-2 vaccination. Receptors originate from a human donor who had recovered from COVID-19.

A few counts support this clonotype. The J gene is TRBJ1-5, the V gene TRBV6-5; a weak D match, TRBD1 (5 bases). This CDR3 spans 16 amino acids. CDR1 is MNHEY and CDR2 is SVGAGI in the germline V gene. V shed 2 bases and J shed 4 bases, with 15 bases lying between them. DNA of the CDR3: TGTGCCAGCAGTTACACAGGTCTTCGATCGAATCAGCCCCAGCATTTT. Protein sequence: CASSYTGLRSNQPQHF.

This sequence joins TRBV7-9 and TRBJ1-1; a possible D gene is TRBD1 (5 bases). The V end lost 5 bases, the J end lost 6 bases, and 13 bases lay between the germline ends. Germline V gives CDR1 SEHNR, CDR2 FQNEAQ (reference sequence). The length of the CDR3 is 13 residues. CDR3 sequence: CASSLLGVAEAFF. The CDR3 DNA is TGTGCCAGCAGCCTTCTGGGGGTGGCTGAAGCTTTCTTT.

Worth noting for this clonotype: At one end, the junction sequence differs from germline, possibly due to a read error. The gene calls are TRBV6-1 and TRBJ1-1; TRBD1 matches 7 bases. This CDR3 region has 14 residues. The germline V gene has CDR1 MNHNS and CDR2 SASEGT. The CDR3 spells CASKRQGLKTEAFF. The DNA for the CDR3 is TGTGCCAGCAAACGACAGGGTCTGAAGACTGAAGCTTTCTTT.

The chain combines TRBV10-3 with TRBJ1-1, with 7 positions matching TRBD1. The CDR3 runs to 15 residues. Germline V gene lookup returns CDR1 ENHRY and CDR2 SYGVKD. Trimming took 0 bases from V and 5 from J; bases not matched to a gene: 6. In nucleotides, the CDR3 is TGTGCCATCAGTGAGTCGGTTAGGGGGCGGACTGAAGCTTTCTTT. This codes for CAISESVRGRTEAFF.

This clonotype was observed a few times. This chain links TRBV19 with TRBJ1-5, with 9 bases matching TRBD1. The germline CDR1 and CDR2 sequences are LNHDA and SQIVND (reference sequence). CDR3 size: 17 residues. The trim removed 4 bases at V and 9 bases at J, leaving 16 bases unmatched. This CDR3 is CASSTGTGMGQSWPQHF. In DNA form, the CDR3 reads TGTGCCAGTAGTACGGGGACAGGGATGGGACAATCATGGCCCCAGCATTTT.

This chain connects TRBV5-4 to TRBJ1-2; 9 bases are a match to TRBD1. The germline V gene encodes CDR1 SGHNT and CDR2 YYREEE (reference sequence). The CDR3 length is 17 residues. The J segment lost 6 bases and the V segment lost 4 bases, leaving 16 bases of the junction unmatched. CDR3 loop: CASSPRDREVMENGYTF. The CDR3 nucleotides are TGTGCCAGCAGCCCCCGGGACAGGGAGGTTATGGAAAATGGCTACACCTTC.

This sequence joins TRBV19 and TRBJ2-5, with D possibly TRBD1 on 6 matching bases. The germline CDR1 and CDR2 sequences are LNHDA and SQIVND (reference sequence). This CDR3 is built from 15 residues. Trimming took 1 base from V and 4 from J, leaving 13 bases between them. CDR3 loop: CASSIVLGARETQYF. In DNA, the CDR3 is TGTGCCAGTAGTATAGTTCTGGGGGCGAGAGAGACCCAGTACTTC.

This clonotype was found a few times. The chain has TRBV20-1 and TRBJ2-3; possibly TRBD1 for D (5 bases). V was shortened by 8 bases and J by 10 bases, with 16 bases between the two germline ends. CDR3 length: 11 residues. Germline V gene lookup returns CDR1 DFQATT and CDR2 SNEGSKA (reference sequence). The CDR3 DNA is TGCAGTACCTTGTTATGGGGCCCGCAGTATTTT. Residues: CSTLLWGPQYF.

This clonotype is labeled medium-sized. J is TRBJ1-2 and V is TRBV20-1, with D maybe TRBD1 (5 bases). CDR3 size: 14 residues. Between the trimmed V and J ends, which lost 0 bases and 7 bases, there was a span of 15 bases. Per germline, CDR1 DFQATT and CDR2 SNEGSKA (reference sequence). The CDR3 sequence: CSARDQRGITGYTF. CDR3 coding DNA: TGCAGTGCTAGAGATCAAAGGGGAATCACTGGCTACACCTTC.

The chain carries TRBV6-5 and TRBJ1-5; the D is unclear. Germline lookup yields CDR1 MNHEY and CDR2 SVGAGI. Trimming pared 2 bases from V and 2 bases from J, leaving 4 bases between. This CDR3 region has 13 residues. Written as DNA, the CDR3 is TGTGCCAGCAGTTACGGTGGCAATCAGCCCCAGCATTTT. Translation gives CASSYGGNQPQHF.

This clonotype was detected a few times. In DNA form, the CDR3 reads TGCAGTGCCACGCCAAGCGGTGGAATGGATACGCAGTATTTT. It is translated as CSATPSGGMDTQYF. V usage is TRBV20-1 and J usage is TRBJ2-3, with D perhaps TRBD2 (5 bases). Between the trimmed V and J ends, which lost 6 bases and 6 bases, there was a span of 19 bases. The CDR3 runs to 14 residues. The germline gives CDR1 DFQATT, CDR2 SNEGSKA (reference sequence).

The chain has TRBV29-1 and TRBJ2-5; unclear D gene. Germline loops: CDR1 SQVTM, CDR2 ANQGSEA. Between the trimmed V and J ends, which lost 5 bases and 5 bases, there was a span of 9 bases. CDR3 size: 11 residues. The CDR3, as DNA: TGCAGCGTTCCCCGGGCCGAGACCCAGTACTTC. Translation: CSVPRAETQYF.

The chain is built from TRBV27 and TRBJ2-7, with 11 bases matching TRBD1. Losses at the gene ends were 2 bases for V and 5 bases for J; bases not matched to a gene: 2. The CDR3 totals 14 residues. CDR1 is MNHEY and CDR2 is SMNVEV in the germline V gene (reference sequence). Here the CDR3 DNA reads TGTGCCAGCAGTTTACGGACAGGGGGCCACGAGCAGTACTTC. This sequence encodes CASSLRTGGHEQYF.

The chain is built from TRBV25-1 and TRBJ1-2; D uncertain. The germline V and J ends were trimmed by 2 bases and 7 bases, with 11 bases remaining between them. This CDR3 has 13 residues. Germline lookup yields CDR1 MGHDK and CDR2 SYGVNS. CDR3 in amino acids: CASSEAGRGGYTF. DNA of the CDR3: TGTGCCAGCAGTGAAGCGGGCCGAGGTGGCTACACCTTC.

V gene TRBV7-3 combines with J gene TRBJ2-7, with a tentative D call TRBD2 (7 bases). Germline CDR1 reads SGHTA; CDR2 reads FQGTGA. This CDR3 contains 16 residues. V shed 5 bases and J shed 1 base, with 18 bases lying between them. In DNA, the CDR3 is TGTGCCAGCAGCCCTCTGGGGGGGACAAAGTCCTACGAGCAGTACTTC. Translating gives CASSPLGGTKSYEQYF. The variable domain in full, with the rest retrieved from reference TRBV7-3 and TRBJ2-7, is GAGVSQTPSNKVTEKGKYVELRCDPISGHTALYWYRQSLGQGPEFLIYFQGTGAADDSGLPNDRFFAVRPEGSVSTLKIQRTERGDSAVYLCASSPLGGTKSYEQYFGPGTRLTVT.

The chain carries TRBV7-2 and TRBJ2-7; D gene ambiguous. Germline CDR1 SGHTA, CDR2 FQGNSA. Trimming took 1 base from V and 2 from J, leaving 12 bases between them. This CDR3 has 15 amino acids. CDR3 region: CASSLGLAATYEQYF. DNA for the CDR3: TGTGCCAGCAGCTTAGGCTTGGCGGCAACCTACGAGCAGTACTTC. Supplemented by reference TRBV7-2 and TRBJ2-7, the full variable domain reads GAGVSQSPSNKVTEKGKDVELRCDPISGHTALYWYRQSLGQGLEFLIYFQGNSAPDKSGLPSDRFSAERTGGSVSTLTIQRTQQEDSAVYLCASSLGLAATYEQYFGPGTRLTVT.

A few counts support this clonotype. In DNA form, the CDR3 reads TGTGCCAGCAGCCCAACGCCCCGGGACGCTGAGCAGTTCTTC. Its translation: CASSPTPRDAEQFF. J is TRBJ2-1 and V is TRBV7-3; D assignment may be TRBD1 or TRBD2 (5 bases each). Germline CDR1 reads SGHTA; CDR2 reads FQGTGA. Trimming took off 5 bases at V and 9 bases at J, with 17 bases between the two ends. The CDR3 is 14 amino acids.

This clonotype came up a few times. V gene TRBV19 combines with J gene TRBJ1-1; no firm D call. The CDR3 is 13 residues long. The V end lost 3 bases, the J end lost 11 bases, and 16 bases lay between the germline ends. Germline CDR1 LNHDA, CDR2 SQIVND (reference sequence). CDR3 bases: TGTGCCAGTAGTATGATCGACCCTGCTGGGGCTTTCTTT. This gives the protein CASSMIDPAGAFF.

The sample holds a few counts of this clonotype. CDR3 in amino acids: CASSSLGAYNSPLHF. The CDR3 DNA reads TGTGCCAGCAGCTCCCTCGGGGCCTATAATTCACCCCTCCACTTT. The chain combines TRBV7-3 with TRBJ1-6, with no clear D. Between the trimmed V and J ends, which lost 4 bases and 2 bases, there was a span of 9 bases. The V gene's germline CDR1 is SGHTA and CDR2 FQGTGA. There are 15 residues in the CDR3.

The chain uses TRBV6-2 or TRBV6-3 and TRBJ2-7; weak D call: TRBD2 (5 bases). CDR3 size: 15 residues. Trimming pared 2 bases from V and 2 bases from J, leaving 13 bases between. Germline V gene data show CDR1 as MNHEY and CDR2 as SVGEGT. The CDR3 coding sequence is TGTGCCAGCAGTTACCCTCGCGGGCCGACCTACGAGCAGTACTTC. It is translated as CASSYPRGPTYEQYF.

The genes are TRBV6-2 or TRBV6-3 and TRBJ2-1; TRBD2 agrees at 9 bases. The CDR3 length is 16 residues. V dropped 1 base and J dropped 2; count of bases not matched to a gene: 3. From germline, CDR1 is MNHEY and CDR2 SVGEGT. DNA of the CDR3: TGTGCCAGCAGTTACTTAGCGGGAGAGCCCTACAATGAGCAGTTCTTC. It translates to CASSYLAGEPYNEQFF.

The chain is built from TRBV4-2 and TRBJ1-6, with 8 bases fitting TRBD1. The CDR3 spans 16 residues. The V gene's germline CDR1 is LGHNA and CDR2 YNFKEQ. V gave up 1 base and J gave up 7 bases; unmatched junction bases: 6. This CDR3 reads CASSQADRASNSPLHF. The CDR3 coding sequence is TGTGCCAGCAGCCAAGCGGACAGGGCCTCAAATTCACCCCTCCACTTT.

This chain connects TRBV20-1 to TRBJ2-7; maybe TRBD2 (6 bases). Trimming took 3 bases from V and 5 from J, leaving 14 bases between them. The CDR3 is 13 residues long. The germline CDR1 and CDR2 sequences are DFQATT and SNEGSKA (reference sequence). The CDR3 nucleotides read TGCAGTGCTAGTCCCGGGAGTTTCGACGAGCAGTACTTC. Residues: CSASPGSFDEQYF.

The rearrangement joins TRBV6-1 to TRBJ2-3, with 7 bases identical to TRBD2. The CDR3 length is 16 residues. Germline V gene sequence: CDR1 MNHNS, CDR2 SASEGT. Unmatched junction bases numbered 10, after V lost 2 bases and J lost 5 bases. This CDR3 reads CASSETLGGRVDTQYF. The CDR3 coding sequence is TGTGCCAGCAGTGAAACCCTCGGCGGGAGAGTAGATACGCAGTATTTT.

This chain uses TRBV20-1 with TRBJ1-2; D remains unclear. The CDR3 runs to 11 residues. The V end was cut by 3 bases, the J end by 8 bases, with 10 bases between. Germline CDR1 reads DFQATT; CDR2 reads SNEGSKA (reference sequence). The DNA of the CDR3 is TGCAGTGCTAGTCGTGGTGAGGGCTACACCTTC. Translating gives CSASRGEGYTF.

This chain joins TRBV6-1 and TRBJ2-7, with 7 bases that match TRBD2. This CDR3 contains 13 residues. CDR1 is MNHNS and CDR2 is SASEGT in the germline V gene. With 10 bases clipped from V and 0 bases from J, the junction kept 6 bases outside the gene matches. The CDR3 loop reads CATQRGSSYEQYF. The CDR3 DNA reads TGTGCCACGCAGCGCGGGAGCTCCTACGAGCAGTACTTC.

This clonotype was observed a few times. The chain joins TRBV27 to TRBJ1-2; D not certain. From germline, CDR1 is MNHEY and CDR2 SMNVEV (reference sequence). The CDR3 length is 13 residues. Trimming took 2 bases from V and 11 from J, leaving 15 bases between them. The CDR3 protein is CASSLSGPGVYTF. In DNA form, the CDR3 reads TGTGCCAGCAGTTTAAGTGGCCCGGGAGTATACACCTTC.